Below are 23 T cell receptor beta chains sequenced from a single sample in a study of shared clonotypes between healthy human individuals. Assay used: immunoSEQ multiplex PCR; TCRdb lists only in-frame clones, some missing. The sample has 2 million to 2.5 million clones, 92% seen once. Sequenced sample: naive CD4+ T cells from PBMCs. Subset in this sample: CD45RA+ positively selected. These receptor sequences come from a man aged 18 to 35 in good health. Some clones in this sample may be carry-over from other donors' samples.

J is TRBJ2-2 and V is TRBV19; the D is unclear. V was pared by 4 bases and J by 4 bases, with 10 bases between. The CDR3 covers 14 residues. Germline values: CDR1 LNHDA, CDR2 SQIVND (reference sequence). CDR3 DNA: TGTGCCAGTAGTAGGCAGGCAAGCACCGGGGAGCTGTTTTTT. Amino acids: CASSRQASTGELFF.

The gene calls are TRBV6-5 and TRBJ2-3; TRBD1 aligns across 7 bases. CDR1 and CDR2 from the germline V gene are MNHEY and SVGAGI. The CDR3 has 14 residues. The V gene end was trimmed by 5 bases and the J gene end by 4 bases; junction bases not matched to a gene: 6. DNA for the CDR3: TGTGCCAGCAGTAGGGGGCGGGCCCCAGATACGCAGTATTTT. Translating gives CASSRGRAPDTQYF.

This chain connects TRBV6-5 to TRBJ1-1; no reliable D call. This CDR3 comprises 13 residues. V was cut by 7 bases and J by 0 bases, with 9 bases left in between. Per germline, CDR1 MNHEY and CDR2 SVGAGI. CDR3 residues: CASNRNMNTEAFF. CDR3 DNA sequence: TGTGCCAGCAACAGAAACATGAACACTGAAGCTTTCTTT.

The J gene is TRBJ1-1, the V gene TRBV7-2; 7 nucleotides match TRBD1. This CDR3 comprises 15 residues. V dropped 4 bases and J dropped 3; count of bases not matched to a gene: 8. Germline assignment: CDR1 SGHTA and CDR2 FQGNSA. The CDR3 DNA sequence: TGTGCCAGCAGCTCCCTACCAGGGGGGCACACTGAAGCTTTCTTT. It codes for CASSSLPGGHTEAFF.

The chain employs TRBV7-8 and TRBJ2-5; 11 bases agree with TRBD1. The V segment lost 4 bases and the J segment 10 bases; nucleotides outside the gene matches: 8. In germline, CDR1 is SGHVS, CDR2 FQNEAQ. The CDR3 runs 14 residues. The chain's CDR3 is CASSSVGTGGVQYF. The CDR3 DNA reads as TGTGCCAGCAGCTCGGTCGGGACAGGGGGTGTCCAGTACTTC.

The chain combines TRBV29-1 with TRBJ2-4; no definite D call. The V gene's germline CDR1 is SQVTM and CDR2 ANQGSEA. The CDR3 sequence is 13 residues long. Trimming stripped 1 base from V and 2 bases from J, with 6 bases between. Written as DNA, the CDR3 is TGCAGCGTTGAAGGTCCGTCCAAAAACATTCAGTACTTC. Protein: CSVEGPSKNIQYF. The whole variable domain, remainder taken from reference TRBV29-1 and TRBJ2-4, is SAVISQKPSRDICQRGTSLTIQCQVDSQVTMMFWYRQQPGQSLTLIATANQGSEATYESGFVIDKFPISRPNLTFSTLTVSNMSPEDSSIYLCSVEGPSKNIQYFGAGTRLSVL.

Turning to this clone: Other nucleotide sequences in the sample specify the same CDR3. The chain has TRBV5-1 and TRBJ2-7; D may correspond to TRBD1 or TRBD2 (5 bases each). V was cut by 2 bases and J by 5 bases, with 8 bases left in between. This CDR3 contains 12 residues. Germline CDR1 is SGHRS and CDR2 is YFSETQ. The CDR3 DNA sequence: TGCGCCAGCAGCTTTAGAGGGGACGAGCAGTACTTC. It yields the protein CASSFRGDEQYF.

In the case of this clone: In the same sample, other DNA sequences code for this CDR3. V and J are TRBV28 and TRBJ2-3; no definite D call. Trimming stripped 6 bases from V and 4 bases from J, with 5 bases between. CDR3 length equals 11 residues. Per germline, CDR1 MDHEN and CDR2 SYDVKM. In DNA, the CDR3 is TGTGCCAGCAGATCCCCAGATACGCAGTATTTT. Residues: CASRSPDTQYF.

In its sample, this clone was seen once. This chain connects TRBV14 to TRBJ2-1; 12 bases map to TRBD2. Germline lookup yields CDR1 SGHDN and CDR2 FVKESK. V trimming: 0 bases; J trimming: 4 bases; junction bases outside the gene matches: 10. This CDR3 has 19 residues. This CDR3 is CASSQDAVLAGGWYNEQFF. The DNA for the CDR3 is TGTGCCAGCAGCCAAGATGCGGTCCTAGCGGGAGGGTGGTACAATGAGCAGTTCTTC.

J is TRBJ2-1 and V is TRBV29-1, with 9 bases aligning to TRBD1. CDR1 and CDR2 from the germline V gene are SQVTM and ANQGSEA. The CDR3 sequence is 15 residues long. V shed 3 bases, J shed 4 bases, and the junction held 7 bases outside the gene matches. The CDR3: CSVEGQGGRYNEQFF. The CDR3, as DNA: TGCAGCGTTGAGGGACAGGGTGGGAGATACAATGAGCAGTTCTTC.

About this clone: This specimen includes other DNA sequences encoding the same CDR3. The rearrangement joins TRBV28 to TRBJ2-2; D gene uncertain. The germline gives CDR1 MDHEN, CDR2 SYDVKM. The CDR3 loop spans 15 amino acids. V was pared by 5 bases and J by 0 bases, with 10 bases between. In DNA, the CDR3 is TGTGCCAGCAGTCCTGGCGGAGCGAACACCGGGGAGCTGTTTTTT. The encoded protein is CASSPGGANTGELFF.

This chain joins TRBV4-3 and TRBJ2-1; D may correspond to TRBD1 or TRBD2 (6 bases each). Germline CDR1 LGHNA, CDR2 YSLEER. CDR3 length: 14 residues. Trimming cost V 4 bases and J 7 bases, with 14 bases left between them. Here the CDR3 DNA reads TGCGCCAGCAGCCCCCCAGGGGCGGGGAATGAGCAGTTCTTC. Encoded protein: CASSPPGAGNEQFF.

V usage is TRBV7-2 and J usage is TRBJ2-5; D not resolved. This CDR3 comprises 12 residues. The germline V and J ends were trimmed by 1 base and 5 bases, with 5 bases remaining between them. CDR1 is SGHTA and CDR2 is FQGNSA in the germline V gene. The CDR3 DNA sequence: TGTGCCAGCAGCTTAGAATGGGAGACCCAGTACTTC. It specifies CASSLEWETQYF.

This clone is a singleton in its sample. The chain couples TRBV7-6 to TRBJ2-6; 9 bases map to TRBD1. The CDR3 runs 18 residues. Germline lookup yields CDR1 SGHVS and CDR2 FNYEAQ. V lost 3 bases and J lost 0; bases outside the gene matches: 6. CDR3 sequence (DNA): TGTGCCAGCAGCTTTGCACAGGGGGCTTCCTCTGGGGCCAACGTCCTGACTTTC. Translation gives CASSFAQGASSGANVLTF.

The table lists this clone with a count of one. The chain recombines TRBV2 with TRBJ2-7; a weak D match, TRBD1 (6 bases). The CDR3 consists of 13 residues. V was pared by 5 bases and J by 3 bases, with 11 bases between. Germline-derived CDR1 and CDR2 are SNHLY and FYNNEI. CDR3 protein: CASSPTGIYEQYF. Written as DNA, the CDR3 is TGTGCCAGCAGTCCTACAGGGATCTACGAGCAGTACTTC.

This sequence joins TRBV5-4 and TRBJ2-2; a weak D match, TRBD1 (5 bases). This CDR3 has 17 residues. The germline V gene encodes CDR1 SGHNT and CDR2 YYREEE (reference sequence). The V and J ends lost 1 base and 0 bases respectively, with 13 bases between them. The CDR3 is CASSLPKTVANTGELFF. CDR3 sequence (DNA): TGTGCCAGCAGCTTGCCAAAGACAGTCGCGAACACCGGGGAGCTGTTTTTT.

This clone was detected only once. This sequence joins TRBV10-2 and TRBJ1-1; TRBD1 matches at 7 bases. Germline values: CDR1 WSHSY, CDR2 SAAADI. V lost 7 bases and J lost 4; bases outside the gene matches: 9. There are 14 residues in the CDR3. The CDR3 protein is CASTPGAGGTEAFF. As DNA, the CDR3 is TGCGCCAGCACCCCAGGGGCAGGGGGCACTGAAGCTTTCTTT.

This chain links TRBV7-2 with TRBJ2-4; D unresolved. This CDR3 has 13 amino acids. Deletions cut 2 bases from V and 6 bases from J, with 8 bases between. Germline loops: CDR1 SGHTA, CDR2 FQGNSA. This CDR3 is CASSLSNGNIQYF. CDR3 DNA sequence: TGTGCCAGCAGCTTATCGAACGGAAACATTCAGTACTTC.

Concerning this clone itself: The same CDR3 also results from other DNA sequences found in this sample. The rearrangement uses TRBV18 and TRBJ1-1; a possible D gene is TRBD1 (5 bases). From germline, CDR1 is KGHSH and CDR2 LQKENI. Trimming took off 1 base at V and 2 bases at J, with 8 bases between the two ends. The CDR3 consists of 14 residues. CDR3 amino acids: CASSPQGTNTEAFF. The DNA of the CDR3 is TGTGCCAGCTCACCACAGGGGACTAACACTGAAGCTTTCTTT.

This chain joins TRBV5-4 and TRBJ2-1; D gene unclear. Per germline, CDR1 SGHNT and CDR2 YYREEE (reference sequence). The CDR3 has 12 amino acids. The germline V and J ends were trimmed by 0 bases and 10 bases, with 8 bases remaining between them. The CDR3 loop is CASSLDSSEQFF. Here the CDR3 DNA reads TGTGCCAGCAGCTTGGATAGTTCCGAGCAGTTCTTC.

On this clone: The sample has other DNA sequences that encode this CDR3 too. V is TRBV6-5 and J is TRBJ2-7, with 8 nucleotides matching TRBD1. CDR3 length: 14 residues. Germline V gives CDR1 MNHEY, CDR2 SVGAGI. V was clipped by 2 bases and J by 3 bases; unmatched bases: 3. CDR3 sequence (DNA): TGTGCCAGCAGTTACGGAACAGGGGGCTACGAGCAGTACTTC. This codes for CASSYGTGGYEQYF.

This chain links TRBV9 with TRBJ1-5; 8 bases align to TRBD1. The CDR3 totals 15 residues. V shed 3 bases and J 3 bases; nucleotides not matched to a gene: 5. Germline CDR1 SGDLS, CDR2 YYNGEE. CDR3 nucleotides: TGTGCCAGCAGCGCGGGGACAGGCAACAATCAGCCCCAGCATTTT. It translates to CASSAGTGNNQPQHF.

The genes are TRBV28 and TRBJ2-3, with D possibly matching TRBD1 (5 bases). The CDR3 covers 13 residues. V lost 10 bases and J lost 0, with 11 bases in between. Germline V gene data show CDR1 as MDHEN and CDR2 as SYDVKM. The CDR3 loop reads CAIMDTSTDTQYF. For the CDR3, the DNA is TGTGCCATCATGGACACAAGCACAGATACGCAGTATTTT.